In its sample, the clone carrying this T cell receptor beta chain was seen a few times. The CDR3 is 13 residues long. The germline CDR1 and CDR2 sequences are ENHRY and SYGVKD. Trimming took 7 bases from V and 0 from J, leaving 7 bases between them. This sample is drawn from a study of shared T cell receptors in the human thymus. TCRdb keeps only in-frame clones here, not all; method: immunoSEQ multiplex PCR. The sample yields 600,000 to 900,000 clones, 70% to 90% seen once. These sequences were also reported in another study, on human thymus T cells. This second report adds: Thymic and blood repertoires appeared to show biased V and J gene usage. Related reports documented highly overlapping thymic repertoires among unrelated individuals.

This clonotype originated in a girl under three years old with a congenital heart defect. Material: thymocytes. This sequence joins TRBV10-3 and TRBJ2-1, with a possible D match to TRBD2 (6 bases). The CDR3 loop reads CAITGSSYNEQFF. The CDR3 DNA is TGTGCCATCACCGGGAGCTCCTACAATGAGCAGTTCTTC.